These 11 T cell receptor beta chains share one sample of origin, sequenced in a study of cytomegalovirus exposure and HLA in healthy donors. 60 Vbeta and 13 Jbeta primers were used in PCR. Sequencing used immunoSEQ multiplex PCR; TCRdb keeps in-frame clones, though not all of them. The sample lists fewer than 250,000 clones, over 65% occurring once. Sequencing was done on a sample of PBMCs. The receptors shown here come from a human donor in good health.

This clone showed up just a few times. DNA of the CDR3: TGCGCCAGCAGCCAAGATCTGACAAATCAGCCCCAGCATTTT. It encodes CASSQDLTNQPQHF. The chain links TRBV4-1 to TRBJ1-5; no firm D call. This CDR3 region has 14 residues. Germline CDR1 and CDR2: MGHRA and YSYEKL. Trimming stripped 0 bases from V and 4 bases from J, with 7 bases between.

This chain connects TRBV19 to TRBJ2-3; 13 bases align to TRBD2. The trim removed 2 bases at V and 8 bases at J, leaving 4 bases unmatched. This CDR3 has 15 residues. From germline, CDR1 is LNHDA and CDR2 SQIVND (reference sequence). The CDR3 DNA reads TGTGCCAGTAGTATACCGGGACTAGCGGGAACTACGCAGTATTTT. Translated, it gives CASSIPGLAGTTQYF.

The chain joins TRBV15 to TRBJ1-2; 10 bases are shared with TRBD1. The CDR3 sequence is 18 residues long. After removal of 3 bases from V and 3 bases from J, the junction contained 13 bases not matched to a gene. Germline V gives CDR1 LNHNV, CDR2 YYDKDF (reference sequence). The CDR3 reads CATSSPGTGQGVDYGYTF. The CDR3 nucleotides read TGTGCCACCAGCAGTCCCGGGACCGGACAGGGGGTAGACTATGGCTACACCTTC.

The CDR3, as DNA: TGTGCCAGCAGCTTGACTAGCGGGGTGACCTACAATGAGCAGTTCTTC. Translation gives CASSLTSGVTYNEQFF. This chain uses TRBV7-2 with TRBJ2-1; TRBD2 matches at 11 bases. This CDR3 has 16 residues. CDR1 is SGHTA, CDR2 FQGNSA, per germline. V was clipped by 3 bases and J by 2 bases; unmatched bases: 3.

The rearrangement links TRBV13 to TRBJ2-3, with 9 bases lining up with TRBD1. V was pared by 2 bases and J by 4 bases, with 7 bases of the junction left unmatched. The CDR3 extends over 16 amino acids. Germline CDR1 and CDR2: PRHDT and FYEKMQ (reference sequence). DNA for the CDR3: TGTGCCAGCAGCTTATGGGGACAGGGTGGGGCAGATACGCAGTATTTT. Translation: CASSLWGQGGADTQYF.

This clone has only one observation. The chain links TRBV19 to TRBJ2-1; D is perhaps TRBD2 (6 bases). The CDR3 contains 16 residues. V was cut by 6 bases and J by 5 bases, with 20 bases left in between. Germline-derived CDR1 and CDR2 are LNHDA and SQIVND (reference sequence). CDR3 sequence reads: CASSQYEAGPNNEQFF. The CDR3 DNA reads as TGTGCCAGTAGCCAATATGAGGCGGGGCCAAACAATGAGCAGTTCTTC.

This rearrangement joins TRBV19 to TRBJ2-7; D is perhaps TRBD1 (5 bases). CDR1 is LNHDA and CDR2 is SQIVND in the germline V gene (reference sequence). The length of the CDR3 is 13 residues. The V and J ends lost 5 bases and 3 bases respectively, with 11 bases between them. The CDR3 loop reads CASSPVQGYEQYF. As DNA, the CDR3 is TGTGCCAGTAGTCCCGTCCAGGGCTACGAGCAGTACTTC.

The J gene is TRBJ2-1, the V gene TRBV30, with 11 bases that match TRBD2. Looked up from germline, CDR1 is GTSNPN and CDR2 is SVGIG (reference sequence). This CDR3 spans 15 amino acids. V trimming: 5 bases; J trimming: 4 bases; junction bases outside the gene matches: 7. CDR3 DNA: TGTGCCTGGGATATGACTAGCGGGGTATACAATGAGCAGTTCTTC. Translating it yields CAWDMTSGVYNEQFF.

The chain carries TRBV9 and TRBJ1-2, with TRBD1 matching 9 bases. Looked up from germline, CDR1 is SGDLS and CDR2 is YYNGEE. V lost 1 base, J lost 7 bases, and 8 bases stayed unmatched. The CDR3 runs 15 residues. The DNA of the CDR3 is TGTGCCAGCAGCGTAACCGGGACAGGGTCTTTTGGCTACACCTTC. Translation gives CASSVTGTGSFGYTF.

This clone was found a few times. This chain links TRBV6-5 with TRBJ2-7; TRBD2 matches at 9 bases. The J segment lost 2 bases and the V segment lost 2 bases, leaving 4 bases of the junction unmatched. The CDR3 runs 15 residues. Per the germline V gene, CDR1 is MNHEY and CDR2 is SVGAGI. CDR3 nucleotides: TGTGCCAGCAGTTACGGGACTAGCCGCACCTACGAGCAGTACTTC. It specifies CASSYGTSRTYEQYF.

This chain uses TRBV10-3 with TRBJ2-6; D possibly corresponds to TRBD2 (6 bases). Germline lookup yields CDR1 ENHRY and CDR2 SYGVKD. The CDR3 has 19 residues. Trimming cost V 3 bases and J 4 bases, with 22 bases left between them. CDR3 amino acids: CAISEGRGRSGAGANVLTF. The CDR3 region has the DNA TGTGCCATCAGTGAAGGACGGGGGAGGTCTGGAGCGGGGGCCAACGTCCTGACTTTC.